This T cell receptor (beta chain) was identified during a study of shared clonotypes between healthy human individuals. On the study more broadly: The plates for each donor numbered three CD4 naive, three CD4 memory, two CD8 naive and one CD8 memory.

Per germline, CDR1 SGHKS and CDR2 YYEKEE (reference sequence). Trimming pared 1 base from V and 0 bases from J, leaving 7 bases between. The CDR3 totals 14 residues. Clones were sequenced by immunoSEQ multiplex PCR, and TCRdb holds only the in-frame ones, with some missing. The sample comprises roughly 2,500,000 clones, approximately 93% of which are singletons, and 0.36% rests with the top ten. The sequence derives from a man aged 18 to 30 in good health. Some clones in this sample may be carry-over from other donors' samples. Sequenced material: naive CD4+ T cells from PBMCs. Subset here: CD45RA+ positively selected. The rearrangement links TRBV5-5 to TRBJ1-1; D remains ambiguous. The CDR3 sequence: CASSLYSVNTEAFF. DNA for the CDR3: TGTGCCAGCAGCTTGTATTCCGTGAACACTGAAGCTTTCTTT.